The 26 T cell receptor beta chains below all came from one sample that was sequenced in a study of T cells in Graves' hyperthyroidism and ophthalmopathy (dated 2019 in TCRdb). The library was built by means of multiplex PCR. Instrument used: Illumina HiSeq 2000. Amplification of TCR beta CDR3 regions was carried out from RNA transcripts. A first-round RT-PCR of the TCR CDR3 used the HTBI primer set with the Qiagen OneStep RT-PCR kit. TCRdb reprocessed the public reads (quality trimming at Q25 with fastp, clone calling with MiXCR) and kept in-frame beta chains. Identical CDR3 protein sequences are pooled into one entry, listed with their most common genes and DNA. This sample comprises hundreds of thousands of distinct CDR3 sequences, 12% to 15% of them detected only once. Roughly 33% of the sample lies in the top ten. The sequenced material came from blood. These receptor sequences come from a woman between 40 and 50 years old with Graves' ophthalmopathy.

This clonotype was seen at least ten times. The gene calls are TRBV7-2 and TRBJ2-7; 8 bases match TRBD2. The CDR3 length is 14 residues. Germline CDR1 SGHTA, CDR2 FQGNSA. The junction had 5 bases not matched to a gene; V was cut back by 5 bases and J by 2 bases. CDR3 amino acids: CASSKTSGPYEQYF. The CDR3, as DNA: TGTGCCAGCAGCAAAACTAGCGGCCCCTACGAGCAGTACTTC.

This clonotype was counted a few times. For the CDR3, the DNA is TGTGCCAGCAGCTTAGAACAGGGAACCCCCTCAGATACGCAGTATTTT. It translates to CASSLEQGTPSDTQYF. The rearrangement joins TRBV7-2 to TRBJ2-3, with D tentatively TRBD1 (6 bases). Germline lookup yields CDR1 SGHTA and CDR2 FQGNSA. This CDR3 region has 16 residues. The ends were cut back, 1 base at V and 4 bases at J, with 15 bases in the middle.

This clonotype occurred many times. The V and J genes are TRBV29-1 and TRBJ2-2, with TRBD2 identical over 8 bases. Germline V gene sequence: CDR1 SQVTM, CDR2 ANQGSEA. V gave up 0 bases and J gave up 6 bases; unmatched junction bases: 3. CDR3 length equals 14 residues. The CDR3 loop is CSVEDERESGELFF. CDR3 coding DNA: TGCAGCGTTGAAGACGAGCGGGAGTCCGGGGAGCTGTTTTTT.

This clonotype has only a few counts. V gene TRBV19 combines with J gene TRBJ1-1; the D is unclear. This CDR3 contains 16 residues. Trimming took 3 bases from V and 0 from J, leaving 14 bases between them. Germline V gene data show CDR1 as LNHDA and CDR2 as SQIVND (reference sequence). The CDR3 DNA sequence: TGTGCCAGTAGTATTACACTGACAAATATGAACACTGAAGCTTTCTTT. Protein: CASSITLTNMNTEAFF.

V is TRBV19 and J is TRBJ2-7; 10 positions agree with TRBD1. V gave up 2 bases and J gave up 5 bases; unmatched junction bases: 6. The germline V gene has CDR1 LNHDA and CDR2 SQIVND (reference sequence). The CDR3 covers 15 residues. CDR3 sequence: CASSISGTGVHEQYF. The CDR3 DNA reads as TGTGCCAGTAGTATATCCGGGACAGGGGTCCACGAGCAGTACTTC.

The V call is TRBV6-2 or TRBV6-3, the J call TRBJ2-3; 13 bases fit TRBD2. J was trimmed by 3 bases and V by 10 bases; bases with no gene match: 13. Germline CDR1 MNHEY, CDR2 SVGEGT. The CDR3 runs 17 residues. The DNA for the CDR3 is TGTGCCAACAGACTCCGGACTAGCGGGAGTCCGACAGATACGCAGTATTTT. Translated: CANRLRTSGSPTDTQYF.

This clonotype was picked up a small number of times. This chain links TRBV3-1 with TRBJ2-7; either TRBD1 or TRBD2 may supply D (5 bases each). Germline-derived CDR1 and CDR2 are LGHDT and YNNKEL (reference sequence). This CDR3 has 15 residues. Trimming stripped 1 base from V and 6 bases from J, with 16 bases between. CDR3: CASSQVWGMKSEQYF. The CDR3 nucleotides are TGTGCCAGCAGCCAAGTCTGGGGGATGAAGTCCGAGCAGTACTTC.

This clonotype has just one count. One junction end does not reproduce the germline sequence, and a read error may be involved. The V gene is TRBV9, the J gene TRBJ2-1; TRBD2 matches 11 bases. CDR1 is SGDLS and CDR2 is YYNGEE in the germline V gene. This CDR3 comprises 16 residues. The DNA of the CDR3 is TGTGCCTCCGGTAGCGGGAGGGCCCGCTCCTACGATGAGCAGTTCTTC. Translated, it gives CASGSGRARSYDEQFF.

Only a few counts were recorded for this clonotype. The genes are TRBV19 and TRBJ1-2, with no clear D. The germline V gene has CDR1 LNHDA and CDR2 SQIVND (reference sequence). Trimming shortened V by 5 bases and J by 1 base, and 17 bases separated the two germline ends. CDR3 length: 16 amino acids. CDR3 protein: CASSPALYRVNYGYTF. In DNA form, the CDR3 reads TGTGCCAGTAGTCCGGCCCTCTATAGAGTTAACTATGGCTACACCTTC.

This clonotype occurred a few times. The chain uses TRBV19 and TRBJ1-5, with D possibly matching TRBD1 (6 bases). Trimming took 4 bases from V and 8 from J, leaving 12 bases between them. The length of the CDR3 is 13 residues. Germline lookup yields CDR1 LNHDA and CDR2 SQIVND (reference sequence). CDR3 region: CASSKFGGEPQHF. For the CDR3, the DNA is TGTGCCAGTAGTAAATTTGGGGGCGAGCCCCAGCATTTT.

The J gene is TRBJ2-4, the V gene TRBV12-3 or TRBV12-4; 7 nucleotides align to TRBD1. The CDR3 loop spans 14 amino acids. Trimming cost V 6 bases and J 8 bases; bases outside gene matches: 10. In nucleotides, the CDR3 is TGTGCCAGCAGAAGAGGGGGCGGTATAGACATTCAGTACTTC. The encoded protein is CASRRGGGIDIQYF.

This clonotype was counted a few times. Here the CDR3 DNA reads TGTGCCAGCAGTGAAGCTCGGCGCTTGCGAGCTTTCTTT. Translation gives CASSEARRLRAFF. The V and J genes are TRBV6-1 and TRBJ1-1; D remains ambiguous. Germline lookup yields CDR1 MNHNS and CDR2 SASEGT. Trimming removed 0 bases from V and 10 bases from J, with 12 bases in between. The CDR3 is made up of 13 amino acids.

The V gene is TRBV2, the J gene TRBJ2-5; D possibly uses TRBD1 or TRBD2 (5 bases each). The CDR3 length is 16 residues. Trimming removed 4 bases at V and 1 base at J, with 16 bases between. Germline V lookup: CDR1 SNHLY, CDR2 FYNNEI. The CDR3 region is CASSGGRANFQETQYF. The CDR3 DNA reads TGTGCCAGCAGTGGGGGACGGGCCAACTTCCAAGAGACCCAGTACTTC.

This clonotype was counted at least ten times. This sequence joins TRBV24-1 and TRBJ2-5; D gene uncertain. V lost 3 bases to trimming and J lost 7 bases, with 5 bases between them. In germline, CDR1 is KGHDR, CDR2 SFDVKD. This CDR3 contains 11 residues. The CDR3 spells CATSDIVTQYF. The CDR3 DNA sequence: TGTGCCACCAGTGATATCGTGACCCAGTACTTC.

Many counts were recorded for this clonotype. This CDR3 is CASSLQGAGSFQPQHF. CDR3 DNA: TGTGCCAGCAGTTTGCAGGGGGCAGGATCGTTTCAGCCCCAGCATTTT. This chain joins TRBV28 and TRBJ1-5, with 8 nucleotides matching TRBD1. Trimming took 3 bases from V and 6 from J; bases not matched to a gene: 10. The CDR3 contains 16 residues. CDR1 and CDR2 from the germline V gene are MDHEN and SYDVKM.

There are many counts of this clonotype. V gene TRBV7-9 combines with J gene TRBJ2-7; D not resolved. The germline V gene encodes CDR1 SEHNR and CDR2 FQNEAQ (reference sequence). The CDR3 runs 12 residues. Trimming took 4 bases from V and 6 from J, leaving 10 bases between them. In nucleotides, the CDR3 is TGTGCCAGCAGCTCACAGAGATTCGAGCAGTACTTC. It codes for CASSSQRFEQYF.

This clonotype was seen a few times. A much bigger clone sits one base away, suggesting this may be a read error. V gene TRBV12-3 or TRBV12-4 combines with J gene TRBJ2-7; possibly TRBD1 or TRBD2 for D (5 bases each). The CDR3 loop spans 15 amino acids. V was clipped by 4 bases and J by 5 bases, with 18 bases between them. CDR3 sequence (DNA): TGTGCCAGCAGTTCGTACCGGGACGGATTCAACGAGCAGTACTTC. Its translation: CASSSYRDGFNEQYF.

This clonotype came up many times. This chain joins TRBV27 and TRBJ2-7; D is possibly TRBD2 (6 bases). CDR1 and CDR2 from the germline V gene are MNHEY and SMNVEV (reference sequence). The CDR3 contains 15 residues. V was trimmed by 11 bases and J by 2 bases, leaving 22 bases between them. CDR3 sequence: CAPRAGRDCTYEQYF. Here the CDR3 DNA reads TGTGCCCCCCGGGCGGGAAGGGACTGTACCTACGAGCAGTACTTC.

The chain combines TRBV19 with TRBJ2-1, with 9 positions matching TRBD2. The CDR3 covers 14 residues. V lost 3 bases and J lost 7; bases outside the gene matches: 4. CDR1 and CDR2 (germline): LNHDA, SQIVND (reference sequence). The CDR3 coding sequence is TGTGCCAGTAGTATTAGCGGGAGTTGGAATGAGCAGTTCTTC. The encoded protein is CASSISGSWNEQFF.

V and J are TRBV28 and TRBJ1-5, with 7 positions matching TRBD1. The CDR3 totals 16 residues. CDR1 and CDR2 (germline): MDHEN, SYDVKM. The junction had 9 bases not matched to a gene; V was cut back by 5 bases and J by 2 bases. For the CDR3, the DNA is TGTGCCAGCAGTGAACAGGGGATAGGGGGCAATCAGCCCCAGCATTTT. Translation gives CASSEQGIGGNQPQHF.

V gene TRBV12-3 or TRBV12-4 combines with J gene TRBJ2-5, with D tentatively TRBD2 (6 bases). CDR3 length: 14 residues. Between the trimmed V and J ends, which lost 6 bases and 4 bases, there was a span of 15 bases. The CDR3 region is CASSARGVTETQYF. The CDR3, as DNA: TGTGCCAGCAGCGCTCGCGGGGTGACAGAGACCCAGTACTTC.

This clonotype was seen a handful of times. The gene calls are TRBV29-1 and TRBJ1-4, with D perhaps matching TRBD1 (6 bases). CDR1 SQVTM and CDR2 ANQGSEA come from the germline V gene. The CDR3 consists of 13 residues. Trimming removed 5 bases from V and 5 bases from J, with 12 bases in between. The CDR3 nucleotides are TGCAGCGTTCAGGGACAACTGAATGAAAAACTGTTTTTT. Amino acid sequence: CSVQGQLNEKLFF.

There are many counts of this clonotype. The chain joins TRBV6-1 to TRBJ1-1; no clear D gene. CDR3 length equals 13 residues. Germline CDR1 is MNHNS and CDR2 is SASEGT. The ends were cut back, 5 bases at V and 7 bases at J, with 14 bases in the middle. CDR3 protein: CASSYSGRHEAFF. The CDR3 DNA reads TGTGCCAGCAGTTACTCCGGACGGCATGAAGCTTTCTTT.

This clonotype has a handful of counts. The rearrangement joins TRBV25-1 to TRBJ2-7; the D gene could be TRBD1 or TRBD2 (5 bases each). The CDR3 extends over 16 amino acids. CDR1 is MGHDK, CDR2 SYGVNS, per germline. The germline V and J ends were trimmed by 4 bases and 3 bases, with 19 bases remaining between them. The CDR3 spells CASSGRDGRLGYEQYF. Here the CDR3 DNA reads TGTGCCAGCAGTGGCCGGGACGGCCGACTTGGCTACGAGCAGTACTTC.

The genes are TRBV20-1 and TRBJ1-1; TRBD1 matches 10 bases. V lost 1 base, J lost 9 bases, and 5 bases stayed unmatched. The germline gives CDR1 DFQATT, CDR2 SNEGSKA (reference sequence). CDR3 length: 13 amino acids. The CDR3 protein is CSARALDRGQAFF. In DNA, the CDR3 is TGCAGTGCTAGAGCTCTCGACAGGGGGCAAGCTTTCTTT.

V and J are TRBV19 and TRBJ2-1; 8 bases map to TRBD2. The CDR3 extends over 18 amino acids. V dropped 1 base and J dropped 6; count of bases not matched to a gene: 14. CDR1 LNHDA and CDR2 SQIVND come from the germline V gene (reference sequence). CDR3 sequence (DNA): TGTGCCAGTAGTATAGCTCCCCATAGGAGCGGGGGCCCCAATGAGCAGTTCTTC. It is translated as CASSIAPHRSGGPNEQFF.